The present T cell receptor beta chain was sequenced within a study of T cells in Graves' hyperthyroidism and ophthalmopathy. General study results and limits: With a median lead of roughly 6.2 months before onset, the model predicted ophthalmopathy.

The germline V gene encodes CDR1 MNHEY and CDR2 SVGAGI. The CDR3 sequence is 16 residues long. Trimming at V came to 6 bases and at J to 1 base, leaving 9 bases not matched to a gene. This clonotype was seen many times. Its specificity is not known. The source material, RNA transcripts, was used to amplify TCR beta CDR3 regions. The HTBI primer set served for first-round RT-PCR of the TCR CDR3. MiXCR was run by TCRdb on the multiplex PCR reads, yielding one entry per CDR3 protein. The table includes approximately 400,000 distinct CDR3 sequences, approximately 19% detected once. V gene TRBV6-5 combines with J gene TRBJ2-5; 9 nucleotides align to TRBD2. The specimen was blood. This TCR was recovered from a woman aged 18-30 years with Graves' hyperthyroidism. The CDR3 protein is CASSLLAGNLQETQYF. The CDR3 bases are TGTGCCAGCAGCCTTCTAGCGGGGAATCTCCAAGAGACCCAGTACTTC.